A selection of T cell receptor beta chains follows, all from one sample in a study of T cell responses to AZD1222 COVID-19 vaccine. Clones were read by immunoSEQ multiplex PCR, and TCRdb kept only the in-frame ones, dropping some. The table includes 110,000 to 150,000 clones, roughly 85% detected once. The source was peripheral blood, collected on day 0 of AZD1222 vaccination. These TCRs come from an adult in good health. The CDR3 runs from the conserved cysteine through the conserved F or W. D genes are given only for firm matches. Size is stated for part of the rows, as once, few or many counts, or as a class when the clone is expanded.

D gene	V gene	clone size	J gene	CDR3 DNA	CDR3 protein
-	TRBV2	-	TRBJ1-6	TGTGCCAGCAGTCGGAATTCACCCCTCCACTTT	CASSRNSPLHF
-	TRBV25-1	-	TRBJ1-2	TGTGCCAGCAGCCTTAACTATGGCTACACCTTC	CASSLNYGYTF
-	TRBV18	once	TRBJ2-7	TGTGCCAGCTCACCCCTTACCAAGGTCGAGCAGTACTTC	CASSPLTKVEQYF
-	TRBV27	-	TRBJ1-1	TGTGCCAGCAGTACCCGGACAGAAGAAGCTTTCTTT	CASSTRTEEAFF
TRBD1	TRBV3-1/TRBV3-2	once	TRBJ1-1	TGTGCCAGCAGCGCCCGGGACAGGAACACTGAAGCTTTCTTT	CASSARDRNTEAFF
-	TRBV27	-	TRBJ1-2	TGTGCCAGCAGTCCTCTCCCGGGACAAATCTCCACCTTGGAGTATGGCTACACCTTC	CASSPLPGQISTLEYGYTF
TRBD1	TRBV12-5	-	TRBJ2-5	TGTGCTAGTGGTTTGGGAATGCAGGGGGCGGCCCAGTACTTC	CASGLGMQGAAQYF
-	TRBV6-1	-	TRBJ2-3	TGTGCCAGCAGTGAGCAAACTAGGACAGATACGCAGTATTTT	CASSEQTRTDTQYF
-	TRBV25-1	-	TRBJ2-1	TGTGCCACTTTCGATCTAGGGGGGAATGAGCAGTTCTTC	CATFDLGGNEQFF
-	TRBV2	-	TRBJ2-5	TGTGCCAGCAGAGAATCCGTGCGGGAGACCCAGTACTTC	CASRESVRETQYF
-	TRBV11-3	-	TRBJ1-5	TGTGCCAGCAGCTTAGAGGAGGATCAGCCCCAGCATTTT	CASSLEEDQPQHF
TRBD1	TRBV14	-	TRBJ2-7	TGTGCCAGCAGCCACCGGGACAGATCCTTTACCTACGAGCAGTACTTC	CASSHRDRSFTYEQYF
TRBD1	TRBV9	-	TRBJ1-5	TGTGCCAGCAGCCCTGGACAGGGTGAACAGCCCCAGCATTTT	CASSPGQGEQPQHF
-	TRBV7-8	-	TRBJ1-1	TGTGCCAGCAGCGGAGGCGGGTCAGGCCTGAACACTGAAGCTTTCTTT	CASSGGGSGLNTEAFF
-	TRBV6-4	-	TRBJ1-2	TGTGCCAGCAGTGACCCGGGACTCGGCTATGGCTACACCTTC	CASSDPGLGYGYTF
-	TRBV6-5	-	TRBJ1-1	TGTGCCAGCAATCTTCGGGGGACGAACACTGAAGCTTTCTTT	CASNLRGTNTEAFF
-	TRBV4-2	-	TRBJ1-6	TGTGCCAGCAGCCAAGAGGGCACCGGTGGCTATAATTCACCCCTCCACTTT	CASSQEGTGGYNSPLHF
-	TRBV30	-	TRBJ1-4	TGTGCCTGGAGTGTCCCCCGTGGGCCTGAAAAACTGTTTTTT	CAWSVPRGPEKLFF
-	TRBV27	-	TRBJ2-3	TGTGCCAGCAGTTTCCGAGGCGCACAAGGTAGCACAGATACGCAGTATTTT	CASSFRGAQGSTDTQYF
-	TRBV6-5	-	TRBJ1-4	TGTGCCAGCCTAGAGACAGCAACTAATGAAAAACTGTTTTTT	CASLETATNEKLFF
TRBD1	TRBV24-1	-	TRBJ2-3	TGTGCCACCAGTGACACTCGTACAGGGGCAGATACGCAGTATTTT	CATSDTRTGADTQYF
-	TRBV5-1	-	TRBJ2-7	TGCGCCAGCAGCTTGGAGGGAACCTCCTACGAGCAGTACTTC	CASSLEGTSYEQYF
TRBD1	TRBV4-1	once	TRBJ2-4	TGCGCCAGCACTCCTTTAGGGGGCCAAAACATTCAGTACTTC	CASTPLGGQNIQYF
-	TRBV27	once	TRBJ1-3	TGTGCCAGCAAGGAGAGCTCTGGAAACACCATATATTTT	CASKESSGNTIYF
TRBD1	TRBV7-9	-	TRBJ1-6	TGTGCCAGCAGCTCCGGGACAGCCAATTCACCCCTCCACTTT	CASSSGTANSPLHF
-	TRBV4-1	once	TRBJ2-1	TGCGCCAGCAGCCAAGTGATGTACAATGAGCAGTTCTTC	CASSQVMYNEQFF
-	TRBV28	-	TRBJ1-4	TGTGCCAGCAGCCAGACAGGTTCCAATGAAAAACTGTTTTTT	CASSQTGSNEKLFF
-	TRBV3-1/TRBV3-2	once	TRBJ2-3	TGTGCCAGCAGCCTTTACGTAGGAGATACGCAGTATTTT	CASSLYVGDTQYF
-	TRBV24-1	-	TRBJ2-1	TGTGCCACCAGTGACCCCCGCAATGAGCAGTTCTTC	CATSDPRNEQFF
-	TRBV11-2	-	TRBJ2-7	TGTGCCAGCAGCCTTGACCGGGACGAGCAGTACTTC	CASSLDRDEQYF
-	TRBV28	-	TRBJ2-7	TGTGCCATCACCCCCGGCGAGGGGAAAACCTACGAGCAGTACTTC	CAITPGEGKTYEQYF
-	TRBV30	-	TRBJ1-6	TGTGCCTGGAGTGATCAGGGTTTTATTTCACCCCTCCACTTT	CAWSDQGFISPLHF
-	TRBV6-4	-	TRBJ2-3	TGTGCCAGCAGCATGACGGCCAGCACAGATACGCAGTATTTT	CASSMTASTDTQYF
-	TRBV18	once	TRBJ1-5	TGTGCCAGCTCACCATCGGGGAATCAGCCCCAGCATTTT	CASSPSGNQPQHF
TRBD1	TRBV14	-	TRBJ2-3	TGTGCCAGCAGACGACAGGGCGACATGTTAGATACGCAGTATTTT	CASRRQGDMLDTQYF
TRBD1	TRBV5-4	-	TRBJ2-3	TGTGCCAGCAGCTCCCCGGGACAGGGAGTGACAGATACGCAGTATTTT	CASSSPGQGVTDTQYF
-	TRBV19	-	TRBJ1-5	TGTGCCAGTAGTATAGCAGGACGGAGTAATCAGCCCCAGCATTTT	CASSIAGRSNQPQHF
-	TRBV6-6	-	TRBJ2-1	TGTGCCAGCAGTTTTCAGACTCGCCGGCGGCCGGAGCAGTTCTTC	CASSFQTRRRPEQFF
TRBD1	TRBV7-8	-	TRBJ1-4	TGTGCCAGCAGCACCCAGACAGGGGCCAATGAAAAACTGTTTTTT	CASSTQTGANEKLFF
-	TRBV27	-	TRBJ1-1	TGTGCCAGCAGTTTATCCCCCGAGGGCACTGAAGCTTTCTTT	CASSLSPEGTEAFF
-	TRBV5-1	-	TRBJ2-1	TGCGCCAGCAGCTGGGGAGACAGAAACAATGAGCAGTTCTTC	CASSWGDRNNEQFF
TRBD1	TRBV18	-	TRBJ1-6	TGTGCCAGCTCACCACGGTCCGGGCCGGGACAGCTAAACAATTCACCCCTCCACTTT	CASSPRSGPGQLNNSPLHF
-	TRBV20-1	-	TRBJ1-1	TGCAGTGCTCTCTACACTGAAGCTTTCTTT	CSALYTEAFF
-	TRBV19	-	TRBJ1-1	TGTGCCAGTAGTATCCGGGTGGGCACTGAAGCTTTCTTT	CASSIRVGTEAFF
-	TRBV11-2	-	TRBJ2-4	TGTGCCAGCAGCGCCAGCAGGGGCAACATTCAGTACTTC	CASSASRGNIQYF
TRBD1	TRBV19	-	TRBJ1-6	TGTGCCAGTACCAACCCCCAGGGGGGTAATTCACCCCTCCACTTT	CASTNPQGGNSPLHF
TRBD2	TRBV4-1	-	TRBJ2-2	TGCGCCAGCAGCCGCTGGGGCGGGGGTAACACCGGGGAGCTGTTTTTT	CASSRWGGGNTGELFF